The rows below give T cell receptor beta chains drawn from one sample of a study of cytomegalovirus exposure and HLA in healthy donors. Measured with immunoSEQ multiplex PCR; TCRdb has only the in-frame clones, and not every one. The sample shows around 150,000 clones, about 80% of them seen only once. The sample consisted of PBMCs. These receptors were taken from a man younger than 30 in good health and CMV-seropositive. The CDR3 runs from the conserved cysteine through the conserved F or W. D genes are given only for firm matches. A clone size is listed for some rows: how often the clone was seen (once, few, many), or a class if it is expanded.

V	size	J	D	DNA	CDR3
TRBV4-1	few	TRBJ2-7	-	TGCGCCAGCAGCCAAGACGACGATCTAGGGCAGTACTTC	CASSQDDDLGQYF
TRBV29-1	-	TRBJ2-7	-	TGCAGCGTTGTAACGCAGGGGTTGGGAGAGCAGTACTTC	CSVVTQGLGEQYF
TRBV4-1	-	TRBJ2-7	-	TGCGCCAGCAGCCCCTGGGCCCCTGCCCCCTCCTACGAGCAGTACTTC	CASSPWAPAPSYEQYF
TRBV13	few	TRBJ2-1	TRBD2	TGTGCCAGCAGCTTAGTGGGGACCAGGCGGGAGGGCCTGCCCCCTGAGCAGTTCTTC	CASSLVGTRREGLPPEQFF
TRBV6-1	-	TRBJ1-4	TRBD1	TGTGCCAGCAATTCTAGGACAGGGGGCGCGGGAAAACTGTTTTTT	CASNSRTGGAGKLFF
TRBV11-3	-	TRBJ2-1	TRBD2	TGTGCCAGCAGCTCATCTAGCGGGGTCGGAGGTGAGCAGTTCTTC	CASSSSSGVGGEQFF
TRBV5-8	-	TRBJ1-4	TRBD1	TGTGCCAGCAGCTTGGCCCCCAGGGGGCCAACTAATGAAAAACTGTTTTTT	CASSLAPRGPTNEKLFF
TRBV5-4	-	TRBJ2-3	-	TGTGCCAGCAGCGACCTCTTTAGCGGAACTAGCACAGATACGCAGTATTTT	CASSDLFSGTSTDTQYF
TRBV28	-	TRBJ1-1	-	TGTGCCAGCAGTATATTAACCGGGACAGAAGCTTTCTTT	CASSILTGTEAFF
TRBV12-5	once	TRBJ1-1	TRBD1	TGTGCTAGTGGTTTGGAGTCAGGGGGGCCCACTGAAGCTTTCTTT	CASGLESGGPTEAFF
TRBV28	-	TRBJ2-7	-	TGTGCCAGCAGCGGGGAGGGGGGCTTTAACGAGCAGTACTTC	CASSGEGGFNEQYF
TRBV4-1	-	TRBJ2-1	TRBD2	TGCGCCAGCAGCCCTAGCGGGGAGCCCGATGAGCAGTTCTTC	CASSPSGEPDEQFF
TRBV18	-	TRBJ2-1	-	TGTGCCAGCTCATATCAAACGAGGGCTGAGCAGTTCTTC	CASSYQTRAEQFF
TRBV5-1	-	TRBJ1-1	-	TGCGCCAGCAGCGCACAGCCGACGAACACTGAAGCTTTCTTT	CASSAQPTNTEAFF
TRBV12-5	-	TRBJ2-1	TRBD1	TGTGCTAGTGGCGTGGGGACAGGGTTTTATAGTGAGCAGTTCTTC	CASGVGTGFYSEQFF
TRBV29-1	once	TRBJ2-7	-	TGCAGCGCCGTCCCGGGAAGCGGCGAGCAGTACTTC	CSAVPGSGEQYF
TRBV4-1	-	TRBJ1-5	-	TGCGCCAGCAGCCAAGCGGACAGAGAGAATCAGCCCCAGCATTTT	CASSQADRENQPQHF
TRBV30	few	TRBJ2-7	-	TGTGCCTGGGGTTTTATGAGGGCCTACGAGCAGTACTTC	CAWGFMRAYEQYF